This T cell receptor beta chain was found in a study of naive and memory T cell subsets. The beta constant-region primer was an equimolar mix of two oligonucleotides covering TRBC1 and TRBC2. The ligated cDNA underwent four PCR rounds using SP2 and nested alpha and beta constant-region primers. A 12-nucleotide UMI and the SP2 primer were added to the cDNA 3' end by oligonucleotide ligation. TCRdb used MiXCR to reprocess the UMI-ligation and nested PCR reads, holding one entry per CDR3 protein. The table shows fewer than 9,500 distinct CDR3 sequences, with roughly 29% occurring only once. In germline, CDR1 is SGDLS, CDR2 YYNGEE. Germline trimming cut 2 bases from V and 9 bases from J; bases unmatched to any gene: 2. The CDR3 covers 12 residues.

V usage is TRBV9 and J usage is TRBJ2-1; 7 bases are shared with TRBD2. The clonotype was recovered from a human donor in good health. Sample: CD8+ TEMRA cells from blood. Subset noted: effector memory re-expressing CD45RA, CD45RA+ CD27-. In DNA form, the CDR3 reads TGTGCCAGCAGCGTGGTAGCGGGTGAGCAGTTCTTC. Its protein product is CASSVVAGEQFF.